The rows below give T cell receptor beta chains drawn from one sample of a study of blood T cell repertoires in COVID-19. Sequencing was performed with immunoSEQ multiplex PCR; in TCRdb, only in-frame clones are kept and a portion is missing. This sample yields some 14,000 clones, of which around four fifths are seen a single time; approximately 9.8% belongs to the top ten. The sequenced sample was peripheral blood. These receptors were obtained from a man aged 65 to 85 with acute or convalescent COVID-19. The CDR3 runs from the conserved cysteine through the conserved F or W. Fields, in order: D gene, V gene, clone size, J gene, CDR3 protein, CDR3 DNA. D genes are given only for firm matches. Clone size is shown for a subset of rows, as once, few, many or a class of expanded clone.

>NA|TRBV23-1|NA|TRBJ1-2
CASSHPDQGLGGYTF
TGCGCCAGCAGTCATCCGGATCAGGGATTGGGTGGCTACACCTTC
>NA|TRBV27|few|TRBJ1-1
CASSWAGMNTEAFF
TGTGCCAGCAGTTGGGCAGGGATGAACACTGAAGCTTTCTTT
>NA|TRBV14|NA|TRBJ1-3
CASSQDRGTGNTIYF
TGTGCCAGCAGCCAAGATCGTGGGACAGGAAACACCATATATTTT
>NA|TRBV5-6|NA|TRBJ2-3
CASRRGADTQYF
TGTGCCAGCAGGCGCGGTGCAGATACGCAGTATTTT
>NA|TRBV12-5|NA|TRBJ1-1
CASGFGQGAPFF
NA
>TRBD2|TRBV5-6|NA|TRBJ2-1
CASSLAVRERRDEQFF
TGTGCCAGCAGCTTGGCAGTGCGGGAGAGGAGGGATGAGCAGTTCTTC
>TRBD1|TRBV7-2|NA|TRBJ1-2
CASSPDRGGYTF
TGTGCCAGCAGCCCTGACAGGGGTGGCTACACCTTC
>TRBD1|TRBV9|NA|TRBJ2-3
CAVSRGQGPDTQYF
TGTGCCGTAAGTCGAGGACAGGGGCCAGATACGCAGTATTTT
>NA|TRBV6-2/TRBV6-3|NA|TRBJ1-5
CASSRTENQPQHF
TGTGCCAGCAGTCGGACAGAGAATCAGCCCCAGCATTTT
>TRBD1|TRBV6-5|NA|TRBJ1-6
CASSYGGQGPNSPLHF
TGTGCCAGCAGTTACGGGGGACAGGGCCCCAATTCACCCCTCCACTTT
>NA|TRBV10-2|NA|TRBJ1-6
CASTGQGTNSPLHF
TGCGCCAGCACCGGGCAGGGCACTAATTCACCCCTCCACTTT
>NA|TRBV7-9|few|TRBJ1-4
CASSPPGSTNEKLFF
TGTGCCAGCAGCCCCCCCGGGTCCACTAATGAAAAACTGTTTTTT
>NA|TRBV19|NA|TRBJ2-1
CASSTPPIEMEQFF
TGTGCCAGTTCTACTCCTCCGATCGAAATGGAGCAGTTCTTC
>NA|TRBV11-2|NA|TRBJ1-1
CASSPQGRSWDTEAFF
TGTGCCAGCAGCCCCCAGGGGCGAAGTTGGGACACTGAAGCTTTCTTT
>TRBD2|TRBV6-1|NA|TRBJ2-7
CASSELSSGEYEQYF
TGTGCCAGCAGTGAACTTTCTAGCGGAGAGTACGAGCAGTACTTC
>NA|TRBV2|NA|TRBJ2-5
CASSGGHQETQYF
TGTGCCAGCAGTGGAGGGCATCAAGAGACCCAGTACTTC
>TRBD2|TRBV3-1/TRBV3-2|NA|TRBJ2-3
CASSLYRTSGSRSTDTQYF
TGTGCCAGCAGCCTCTATCGGACTAGCGGGAGTCGGAGCACAGATACGCAGTATTTT
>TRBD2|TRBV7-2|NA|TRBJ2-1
CASSRRPGTSGNNEQFF
TGTGCCAGCAGCCGCCGCCCCGGGACTAGCGGCAACAATGAGCAGTTCTTC
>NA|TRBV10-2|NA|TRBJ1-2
CASSEEELGYTF
TGCGCCAGCAGTGAAGAGGAGCTAGGCTACACCTTC
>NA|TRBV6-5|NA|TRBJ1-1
CASGLTGFTEAFF
TGTGCCAGCGGGTTGACAGGCTTCACTGAAGCTTTCTTT
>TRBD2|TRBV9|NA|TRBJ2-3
CASSESTSGTDTQYF
TGTGCCAGCAGCGAATCGACTAGCGGCACAGATACGCAGTATTTT
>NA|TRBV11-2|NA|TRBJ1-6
CASSPSSYNSPLHF
TGTGCCAGCAGCCCTAGCTCCTATAATTCACCCCTCCACTTT
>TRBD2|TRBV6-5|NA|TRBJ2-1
CASSYSPSGTNSEQFF
TGTGCCAGCAGTTACTCTCCTAGCGGGACAAATAGTGAGCAGTTCTTC
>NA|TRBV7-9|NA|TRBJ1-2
CASSSEDRTYGYTF
TGTGCCAGCAGCTCGGAAGACAGGACCTATGGCTACACCTTC
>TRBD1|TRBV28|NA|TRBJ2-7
CASSGQGSSYEQYF
TGTGCCAGCAGTGGACAGGGGAGCTCCTACGAGCAGTACTTC
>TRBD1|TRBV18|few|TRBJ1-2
CASSRPDRGLYYGYTF
TGTGCCAGCTCACGACCGGACAGGGGGCTGTACTATGGCTACACCTTC
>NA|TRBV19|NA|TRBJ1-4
CASNGGASRLRNEKLFF
TGTGCCAGTAATGGTGGGGCCTCGCGCCTAAGGAATGAAAAACTGTTTTTT
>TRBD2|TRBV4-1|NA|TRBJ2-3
CASSPGGTQYF
TGCGCCAGCAGTCCGGGGGGTACGCAGTATTTT
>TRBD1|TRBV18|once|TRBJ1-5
CASSPYPVGQGSRNQPQHF
TGTGCCAGCTCACCCTACCCCGTGGGACAGGGCAGTCGCAATCAGCCCCAGCATTTT
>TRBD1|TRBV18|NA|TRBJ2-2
CASSRYRTGTRGSTGELFF
TGTGCCAGCTCACGCTACCGGACAGGAACGCGAGGTAGCACCGGGGAGCTGTTTTTT
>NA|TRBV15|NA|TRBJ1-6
CATSSNTGDSPLHF
TGTGCCACCAGCAGTAACACGGGAGATTCACCCCTCCACTTT
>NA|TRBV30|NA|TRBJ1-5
CAWRAGQPNQPQHF
TGTGCCTGGAGGGCCGGACAGCCAAATCAGCCCCAGCATTTT
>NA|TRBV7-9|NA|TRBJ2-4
CASSRSGVAKNIQYF
TGTGCCAGCAGCCGCTCCGGGGTAGCCAAAAACATTCAGTACTTC
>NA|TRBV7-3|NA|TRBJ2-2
CASSIDSRNTGELFF
TGTGCCAGCAGCATCGACTCCCGGAACACCGGGGAGCTGTTTTTT
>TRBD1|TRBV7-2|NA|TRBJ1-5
CASSPGQGKNQPQHF
TGTGCCAGCAGCCCGGGACAGGGAAAAAATCAGCCCCAGCATTTT
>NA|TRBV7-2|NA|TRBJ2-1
CASSLASGDREQFF
TGTGCCAGCAGCTTAGCGTCGGGGGATCGTGAGCAGTTCTTC
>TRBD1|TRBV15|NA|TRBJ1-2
CATRRTGRYGYTF
TGTGCCACCAGAAGGACAGGACGCTATGGCTACACCTTC